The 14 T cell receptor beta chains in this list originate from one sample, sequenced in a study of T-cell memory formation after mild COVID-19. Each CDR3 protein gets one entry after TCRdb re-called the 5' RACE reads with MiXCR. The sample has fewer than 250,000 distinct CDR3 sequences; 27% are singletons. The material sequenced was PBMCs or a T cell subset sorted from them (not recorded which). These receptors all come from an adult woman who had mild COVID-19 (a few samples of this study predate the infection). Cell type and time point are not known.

For the CDR3, the DNA is TGTGCCAGCAGCTTAGATGGCAGGATACGGTACACTGAAGCTTTCTTT. It is translated as CASSLDGRIRYTEAFF. The chain joins TRBV7-2 to TRBJ1-1; D remains unclear. CDR1 is SGHTA and CDR2 is FQGNSA in the germline V gene. This CDR3 contains 16 residues. Deletions cut 1 base from V and 3 bases from J, with 15 bases between. Combining the CDR3 with reference TRBV7-2 and TRBJ1-1 gives the whole variable domain GAGVSQSPSNKVTEKGKDVELRCDPISGHTALYWYRQSLGQGLEFLIYFQGNSAPDKSGLPSDRFSAERTGGSVSTLTIQRTQQEDSAVYLCASSLDGRIRYTEAFFGQGTRLTVV.

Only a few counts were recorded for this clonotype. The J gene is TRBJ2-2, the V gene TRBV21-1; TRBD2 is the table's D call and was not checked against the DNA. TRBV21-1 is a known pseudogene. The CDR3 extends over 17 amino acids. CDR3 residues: CASRGLAGFANTGELFF. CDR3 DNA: TGTGCCAGCAGGGGACTAGCGGGGTTCGCGAACACCGGGGAGCTGTTTTTT.

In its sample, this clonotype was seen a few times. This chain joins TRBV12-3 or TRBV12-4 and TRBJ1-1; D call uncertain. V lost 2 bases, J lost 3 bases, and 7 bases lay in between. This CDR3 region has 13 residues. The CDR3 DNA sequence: TGTGCCAGCAGTTTATCAGTGGACACTGAAGCTTTCTTT. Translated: CASSLSVDTEAFF.

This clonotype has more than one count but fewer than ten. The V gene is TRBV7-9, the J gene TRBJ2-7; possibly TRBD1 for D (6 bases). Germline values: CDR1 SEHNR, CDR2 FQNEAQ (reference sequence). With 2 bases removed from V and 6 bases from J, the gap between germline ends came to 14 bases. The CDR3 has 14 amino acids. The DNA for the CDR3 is TGTGCCAGCAGCTTATACAGGGACGTCTCCGAGCAGTACTTC. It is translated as CASSLYRDVSEQYF.

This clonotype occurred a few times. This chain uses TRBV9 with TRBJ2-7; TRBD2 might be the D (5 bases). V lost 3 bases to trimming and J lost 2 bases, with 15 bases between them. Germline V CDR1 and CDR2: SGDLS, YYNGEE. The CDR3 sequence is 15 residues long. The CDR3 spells CASSADWKEAYEQYF. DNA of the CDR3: TGTGCCAGCAGCGCGGACTGGAAGGAAGCCTACGAGCAGTACTTC.

CDR3: CASSPGPSTDTQYF. Written as DNA, the CDR3 is TGTGCCAGCTCCCCGGGCCCAAGCACAGATACGCAGTATTTT. This chain links TRBV18 with TRBJ2-3; D unclear. Between the trimmed V and J ends, which lost 6 bases and 0 bases, there was a span of 10 bases. The germline V gene encodes CDR1 KGHSH and CDR2 LQKENI. The CDR3 extends over 14 amino acids.

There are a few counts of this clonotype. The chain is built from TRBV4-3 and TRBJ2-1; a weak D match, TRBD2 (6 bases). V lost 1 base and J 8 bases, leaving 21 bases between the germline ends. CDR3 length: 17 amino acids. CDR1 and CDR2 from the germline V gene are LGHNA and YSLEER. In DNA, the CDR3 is TGCGCCAGCAGCCAAGGGGGGATAGCGGCCCTAGGGGATGAGCAGTTCTTC. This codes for CASSQGGIAALGDEQFF.

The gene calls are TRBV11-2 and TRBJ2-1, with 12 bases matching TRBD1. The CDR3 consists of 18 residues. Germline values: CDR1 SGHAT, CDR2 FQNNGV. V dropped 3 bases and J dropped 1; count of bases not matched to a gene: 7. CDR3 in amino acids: CASSFGDRGRGSYNEQFF. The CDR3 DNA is TGTGCCAGCAGCTTTGGGGACAGGGGGCGAGGGTCCTACAATGAGCAGTTCTTC. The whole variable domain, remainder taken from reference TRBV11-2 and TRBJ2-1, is EAGVAQSPRYKIIEKRQSVAFWCNPISGHATLYWYQQILGQGPKLLIQFQNNGVVDDSQLPKDRFSAERLKGVDSTLKIQPAKLEDSAVYLCASSFGDRGRGSYNEQFFGPGTRLTVL.

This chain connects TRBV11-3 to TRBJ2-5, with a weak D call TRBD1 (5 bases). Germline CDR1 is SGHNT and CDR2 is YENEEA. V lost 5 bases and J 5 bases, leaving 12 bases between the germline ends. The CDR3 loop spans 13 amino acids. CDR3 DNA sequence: TGTGCCAGCAGCCCCAGGGATGGGGAGACCCAGTACTTC. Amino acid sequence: CASSPRDGETQYF.

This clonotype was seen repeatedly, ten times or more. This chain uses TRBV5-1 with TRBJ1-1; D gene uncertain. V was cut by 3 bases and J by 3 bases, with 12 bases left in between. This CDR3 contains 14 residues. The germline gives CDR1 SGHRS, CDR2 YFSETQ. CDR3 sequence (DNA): TGCGCCAGCAGCTCAGAAACCTGGGACACTGAAGCTTTCTTT. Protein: CASSSETWDTEAFF.

In DNA, the CDR3 is TGCGCCAGCAGCGACGGGGGGTCAACAGATACGCAGTATTTT. This sequence encodes CASSDGGSTDTQYF. This sequence joins TRBV5-1 and TRBJ2-3; TRBD2 aligns across 7 bases. The germline V gene has CDR1 SGHRS and CDR2 YFSETQ. The V gene end was trimmed by 4 bases and the J gene end by 3 bases; junction bases not matched to a gene: 5. The CDR3 length is 14 residues.

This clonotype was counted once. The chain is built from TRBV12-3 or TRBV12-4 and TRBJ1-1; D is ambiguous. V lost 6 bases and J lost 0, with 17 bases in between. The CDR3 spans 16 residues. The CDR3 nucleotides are TGTGCCAGCAGCCGGCTTACGTTTCTGCTGAACACTGAAGCTTTCTTT. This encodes CASSRLTFLLNTEAFF.

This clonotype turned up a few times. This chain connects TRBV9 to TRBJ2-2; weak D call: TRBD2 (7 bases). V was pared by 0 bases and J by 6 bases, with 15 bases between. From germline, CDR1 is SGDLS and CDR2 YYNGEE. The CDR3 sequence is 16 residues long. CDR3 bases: TGTGCCAGCAGCGTAGGAGGGGGGGGCCGTCCCGGGGAGCTGTTTTTT. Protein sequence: CASSVGGGGRPGELFF.

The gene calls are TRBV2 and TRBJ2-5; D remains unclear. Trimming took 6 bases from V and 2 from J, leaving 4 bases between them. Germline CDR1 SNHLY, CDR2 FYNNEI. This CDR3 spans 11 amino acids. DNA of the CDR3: TGTGCCAGCAGAGAACAAGAGACCCAGTACTTC. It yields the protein CASREQETQYF.